The 7 T cell receptor beta chains reported below all come from one sample, sequenced in a study of CD8 T cells in ankylosing spondylitis. MiXCR was run by TCRdb on the 5' RACE reads, yielding one entry per CDR3 protein. The sample contains 150,000 or so distinct CDR3 sequences, around 8.9% of which appear only once. Sequencing used blood, either unsorted or a sorted T cell fraction (not recorded which). The receptors were sampled from a female donor with ankylosing spondylitis or in good health (not recorded which).

Many counts were recorded for this clonotype. V and J are TRBV30 and TRBJ2-1; the D gene is possibly TRBD2 (6 bases). Trimming stripped 4 bases from V and 6 bases from J, with 13 bases between. The CDR3 covers 13 residues. Germline CDR1 and CDR2: GTSNPN and SVGIG (reference sequence). CDR3 sequence (DNA): TGTGCCTGGATTCCGCGGAGGGTCAATGAGCAGTTCTTC. Its translation is CAWIPRRVNEQFF. Full variable domain (missing parts from reference TRBV30 and TRBJ2-1): SQTIHQWPATLVQPVGSPLSLECTVEGTSNPNLYWYRQAAGRGLQLLFYSVGIGQISSEVPQNLSASRPQDRQFILSSKKLLLSDSGFYLCAWIPRRVNEQFFGPGTRLTVL.

The table lists this clonotype with a few counts. V and J are TRBV6-5 and TRBJ1-2; D unresolved. This CDR3 contains 17 residues. The germline CDR1 and CDR2 sequences are MNHEY and SVGAGI. The V end was cut by 0 bases, the J end by 0 bases, with 14 bases between. CDR3 sequence (DNA): TGTGCCAGCAGTTACTCCTTGACATCTTCAGCTAACTATGGCTACACCTTC. As protein: CASSYSLTSSANYGYTF.

The rearrangement uses TRBV9 and TRBJ1-2, with 7 bases identical to TRBD1. Germline loops: CDR1 SGDLS, CDR2 YYNGEE. This CDR3 has 14 residues. V was clipped by 0 bases and J by 4 bases; unmatched bases: 3. CDR3 region: CASSVGDSIYGYTF. The CDR3 nucleotides read TGTGCCAGCAGCGTAGGGGACAGCATCTATGGCTACACCTTC.

The V call is TRBV2, the J call TRBJ1-5; 7 bases agree with TRBD1. CDR1 is SNHLY, CDR2 FYNNEI, per germline. Trimming removed 7 bases from V and 4 bases from J; junction bases left unmatched: 7. CDR3 length: 14 residues. In nucleotides, the CDR3 is TGTGCCAGCAAGATCCAGGGGGGTAATCAGCCCCAGCATTTT. Protein: CASKIQGGNQPQHF.

DNA of the CDR3: TGTGCCAGCCATAACAGTCCCGGGAACGAGCAGTACTTC. Residues: CASHNSPGNEQYF. The J gene is TRBJ2-7, the V gene TRBV5-4, with TRBD2 as a possible D gene (5 bases). Trimming pared 7 bases from V and 5 bases from J, leaving 16 bases between. The CDR3 spans 13 residues. Per germline, CDR1 SGHNT and CDR2 YYREEE (reference sequence).

This clonotype was recorded at least ten times. The chain is built from TRBV12-3 or TRBV12-4 and TRBJ2-1; D gene ambiguous. The V and J ends lost 3 bases and 0 bases respectively, with 9 bases between them. The CDR3 contains 15 residues. CDR3: CASSFWGSSYNEQFF. The CDR3 DNA follows: TGTGCCAGCAGTTTCTGGGGTAGCTCCTACAATGAGCAGTTCTTC.

The chain links TRBV10-1 to TRBJ2-7, with TRBD2 identical over 8 bases. Germline values: CDR1 WNHNN, CDR2 SYGVQD (reference sequence). Losses at the gene ends were 7 bases for V and 4 bases for J; bases not matched to a gene: 18. The CDR3 has 17 amino acids. Here the CDR3 reads CASTGDSGGRRTYEQYF. CDR3 DNA sequence: TGCGCCAGCACAGGGGATTCAGGCGGGAGGCGAACTTACGAGCAGTACTTC.